This TCR beta chain was sequenced during a study of shared clonotypes between healthy human individuals. About this clone itself: The antigen is unknown.

CD4+ cells were split into CD45RA+ naive and CD45RA-negative memory subsets. Study-wide findings and caveats: In the sorted subsets, rarefaction showed sequencing was incomplete despite large depth. Across a few donors, naive CD4 shared roughly 5.2%, naive CD8 around 4%, memory CD4 more than 2%, memory CD8 roughly 0.37%.

From germline, CDR1 is SQVTM and CDR2 ANQGSEA. J was trimmed by 6 bases and V by 0 bases; bases with no gene match: 5. The CDR3 loop spans 15 amino acids. Researchers divided each subset's genomic DNA evenly across several immunoSEQ plates. Clones were sequenced by immunoSEQ multiplex PCR, and TCRdb holds only the in-frame ones, with some missing. The sample consists of roughly 2 million clones, roughly 95% of them appearing once. V is TRBV29-1 and J is TRBJ2-2; 9 nucleotides agree with TRBD2. The specimen sequenced was naive CD4+ T cells sorted from blood. The sample's subset: CD45RA+ positively selected. The sequence derives from a man younger than 30 in good health. The CDR3 bases are TGCAGCGTTGAAGAGAGTAGCGGGAGCTCCGGGGAGCTGTTTTTT. Translating gives CSVEESSGSSGELFF.